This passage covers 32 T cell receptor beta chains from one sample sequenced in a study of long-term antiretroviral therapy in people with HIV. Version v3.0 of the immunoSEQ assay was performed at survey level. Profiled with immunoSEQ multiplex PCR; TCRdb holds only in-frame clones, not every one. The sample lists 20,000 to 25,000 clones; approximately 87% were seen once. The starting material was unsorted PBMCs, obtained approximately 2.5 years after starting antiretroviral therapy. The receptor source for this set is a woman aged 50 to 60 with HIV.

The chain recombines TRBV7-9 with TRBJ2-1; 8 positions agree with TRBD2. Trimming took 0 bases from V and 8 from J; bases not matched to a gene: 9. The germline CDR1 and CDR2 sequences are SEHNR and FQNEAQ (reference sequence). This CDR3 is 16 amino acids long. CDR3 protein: CASSLALGLGIDEQFF. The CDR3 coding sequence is TGTGCCAGCAGCTTAGCGCTGGGACTAGGAATTGATGAGCAGTTCTTC.

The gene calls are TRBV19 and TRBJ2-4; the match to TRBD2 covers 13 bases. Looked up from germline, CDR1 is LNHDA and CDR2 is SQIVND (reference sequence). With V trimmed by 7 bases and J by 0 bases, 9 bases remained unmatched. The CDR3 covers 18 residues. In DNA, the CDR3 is TGTGCCAGTACAACTAGCGGGAGGGCACGGGGAGCCAAAAACATTCAGTACTTC. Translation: CASTTSGRARGAKNIQYF.

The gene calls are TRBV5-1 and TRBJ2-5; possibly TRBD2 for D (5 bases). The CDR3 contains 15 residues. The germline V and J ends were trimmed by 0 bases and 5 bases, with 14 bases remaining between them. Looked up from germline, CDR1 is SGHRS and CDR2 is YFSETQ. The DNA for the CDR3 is TGCGCCAGCAGCTTGGCCGGACGAGGGCTGGAGACCCAGTACTTC. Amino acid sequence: CASSLAGRGLETQYF.

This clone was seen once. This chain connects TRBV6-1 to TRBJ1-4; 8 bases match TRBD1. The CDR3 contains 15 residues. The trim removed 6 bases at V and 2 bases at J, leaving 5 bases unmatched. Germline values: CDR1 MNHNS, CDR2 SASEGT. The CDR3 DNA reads TGTGCCAGCAGCGCCCGACAGGGGACTAATGAAAAACTGTTTTTT. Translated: CASSARQGTNEKLFF.

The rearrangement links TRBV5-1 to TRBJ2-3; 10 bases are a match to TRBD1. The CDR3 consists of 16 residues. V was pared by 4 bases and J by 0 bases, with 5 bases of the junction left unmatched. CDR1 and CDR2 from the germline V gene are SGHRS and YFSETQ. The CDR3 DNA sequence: TGCGCCAGCAGCCGAAGACAGGGGGCCAGCACAGATACGCAGTATTTT. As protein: CASSRRQGASTDTQYF.

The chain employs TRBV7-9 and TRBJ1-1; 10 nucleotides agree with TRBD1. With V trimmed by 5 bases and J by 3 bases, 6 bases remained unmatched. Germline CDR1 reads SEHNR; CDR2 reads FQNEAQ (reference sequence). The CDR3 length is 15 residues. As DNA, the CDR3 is TGTGCCAGCAGCCAGGGACAGGGGTTTGACACTGAAGCTTTCTTT. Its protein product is CASSQGQGFDTEAFF.

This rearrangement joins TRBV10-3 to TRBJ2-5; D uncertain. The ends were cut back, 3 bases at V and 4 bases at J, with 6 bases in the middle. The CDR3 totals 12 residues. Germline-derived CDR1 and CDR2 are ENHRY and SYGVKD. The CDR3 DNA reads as TGTGCCATCAGTGACCTCGGAGAGACCCAGTACTTC. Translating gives CAISDLGETQYF.

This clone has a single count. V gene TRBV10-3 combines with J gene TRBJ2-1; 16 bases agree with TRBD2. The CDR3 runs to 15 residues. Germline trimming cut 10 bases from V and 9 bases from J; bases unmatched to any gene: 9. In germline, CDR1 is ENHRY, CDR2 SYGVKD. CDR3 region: CATGTSGRAISEQFF. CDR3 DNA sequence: TGTGCCACGGGGACTAGCGGGAGGGCGATCAGTGAGCAGTTCTTC.

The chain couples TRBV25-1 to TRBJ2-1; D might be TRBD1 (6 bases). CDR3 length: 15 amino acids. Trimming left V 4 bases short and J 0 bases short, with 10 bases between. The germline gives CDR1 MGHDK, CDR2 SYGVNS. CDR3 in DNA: TGTGCCAGCAGTGGACAGGAGAGCTCCTACAATGAGCAGTTCTTC. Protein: CASSGQESSYNEQFF. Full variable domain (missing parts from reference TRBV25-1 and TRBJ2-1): EADIYQTPRYLVIGTGKKITLECSQTMGHDKMYWYQQDPGMELHLIHYSYGVNSTEKGDLSSESTVSRIRTEHFPLTLESARPSHTSQYLCASSGQESSYNEQFFGPGTRLTVL.

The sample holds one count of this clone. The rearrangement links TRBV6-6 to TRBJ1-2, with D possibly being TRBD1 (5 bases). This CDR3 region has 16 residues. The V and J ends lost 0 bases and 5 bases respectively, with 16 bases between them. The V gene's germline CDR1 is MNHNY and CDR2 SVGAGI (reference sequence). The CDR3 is CASSYSMSTGSYGYTF. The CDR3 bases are TGTGCCAGCAGTTACTCGATGTCTACAGGCTCTTATGGCTACACCTTC.

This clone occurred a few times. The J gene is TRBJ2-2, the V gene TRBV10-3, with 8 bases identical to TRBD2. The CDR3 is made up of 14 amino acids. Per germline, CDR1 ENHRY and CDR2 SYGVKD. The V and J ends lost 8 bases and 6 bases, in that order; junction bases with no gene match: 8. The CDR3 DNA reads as TGTGCCATCCTTAGCGGGACGGAAGCCGGGGAGCTGTTTTTT. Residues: CAILSGTEAGELFF.

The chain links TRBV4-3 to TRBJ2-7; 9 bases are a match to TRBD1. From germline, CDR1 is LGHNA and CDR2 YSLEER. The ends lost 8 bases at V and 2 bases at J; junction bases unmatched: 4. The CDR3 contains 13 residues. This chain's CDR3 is CASSWDRAYEQYF. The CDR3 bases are TGCGCCAGCTCCTGGGACAGGGCCTACGAGCAGTACTTC.

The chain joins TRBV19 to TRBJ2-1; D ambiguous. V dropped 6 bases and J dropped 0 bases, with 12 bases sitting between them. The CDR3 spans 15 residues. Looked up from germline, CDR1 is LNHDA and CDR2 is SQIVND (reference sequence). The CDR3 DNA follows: TGTGCCAGTAGCTCCGACCCGAGCTCCTACAATGAGCAGTTCTTC. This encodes CASSSDPSSYNEQFF.

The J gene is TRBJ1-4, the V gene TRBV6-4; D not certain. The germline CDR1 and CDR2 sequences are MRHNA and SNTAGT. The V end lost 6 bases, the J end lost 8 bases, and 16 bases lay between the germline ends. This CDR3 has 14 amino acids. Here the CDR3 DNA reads TGTGCCAGCAGCTCGGTCCCCGGAAGGGAAAAACTGTTTTTT. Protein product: CASSSVPGREKLFF.

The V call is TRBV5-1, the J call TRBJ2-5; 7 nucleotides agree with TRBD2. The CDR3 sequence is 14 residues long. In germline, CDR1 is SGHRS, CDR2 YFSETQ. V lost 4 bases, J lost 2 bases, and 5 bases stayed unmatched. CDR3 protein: CASSMSGAQETQYF. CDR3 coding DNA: TGCGCCAGCAGCATGAGCGGGGCTCAAGAGACCCAGTACTTC.

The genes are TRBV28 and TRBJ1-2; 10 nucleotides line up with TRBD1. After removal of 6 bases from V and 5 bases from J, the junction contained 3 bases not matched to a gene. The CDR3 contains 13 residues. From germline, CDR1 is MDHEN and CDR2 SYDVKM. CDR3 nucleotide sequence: TGTGCCAGCAGCCGGGACAGGGGATATGGCTACACCTTC. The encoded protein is CASSRDRGYGYTF.

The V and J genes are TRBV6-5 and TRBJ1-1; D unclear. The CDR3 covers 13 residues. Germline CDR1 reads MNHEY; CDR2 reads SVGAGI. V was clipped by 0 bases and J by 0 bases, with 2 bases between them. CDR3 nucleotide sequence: TGTGCCAGCAGTTACTCAATGAACACTGAAGCTTTCTTT. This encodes CASSYSMNTEAFF.

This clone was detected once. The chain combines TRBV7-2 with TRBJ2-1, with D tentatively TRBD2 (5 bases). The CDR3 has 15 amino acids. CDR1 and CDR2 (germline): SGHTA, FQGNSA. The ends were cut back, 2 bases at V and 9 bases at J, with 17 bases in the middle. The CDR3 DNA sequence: TGTGCCAGCAGCTTAATTAGCGCGAGCAGAGTTGAGCAGTTCTTC. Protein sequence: CASSLISASRVEQFF. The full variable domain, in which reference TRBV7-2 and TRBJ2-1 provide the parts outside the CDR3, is GAGVSQSPSNKVTEKGKDVELRCDPISGHTALYWYRQSLGQGLEFLIYFQGNSAPDKSGLPSDRFSAERTGGSVSTLTIQRTQQEDSAVYLCASSLISASRVEQFFGPGTRLTVL.

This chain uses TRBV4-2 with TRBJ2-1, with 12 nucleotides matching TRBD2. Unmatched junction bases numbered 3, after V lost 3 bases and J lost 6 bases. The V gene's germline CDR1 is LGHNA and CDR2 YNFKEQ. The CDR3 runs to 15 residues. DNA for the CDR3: TGTGCCAGCAGCCAGACTAGCGGGAGTCGCAATGAGCAGTTCTTC. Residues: CASSQTSGSRNEQFF.

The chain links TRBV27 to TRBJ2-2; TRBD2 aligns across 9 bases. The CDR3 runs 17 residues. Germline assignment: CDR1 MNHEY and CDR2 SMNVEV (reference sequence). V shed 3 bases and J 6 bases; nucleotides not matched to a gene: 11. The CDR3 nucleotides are TGTGCCAGCAGTTTTGAGGGGGCGGGAGGGTTTTCCGGGGAGCTGTTTTTT. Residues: CASSFEGAGGFSGELFF.

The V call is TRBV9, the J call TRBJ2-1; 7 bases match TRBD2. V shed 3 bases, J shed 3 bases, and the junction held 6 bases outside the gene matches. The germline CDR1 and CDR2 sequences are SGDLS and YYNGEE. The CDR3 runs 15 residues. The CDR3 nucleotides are TGTGCCAGCAGCGCGGAGGGAGGGGACTACAATGAGCAGTTCTTC. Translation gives CASSAEGGDYNEQFF.

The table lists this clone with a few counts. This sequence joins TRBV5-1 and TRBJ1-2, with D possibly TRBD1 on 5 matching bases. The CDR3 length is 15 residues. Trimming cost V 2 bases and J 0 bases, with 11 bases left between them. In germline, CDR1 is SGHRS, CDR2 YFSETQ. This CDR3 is CASSFTGATNYGYTF. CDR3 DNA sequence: TGCGCCAGCAGCTTCACAGGCGCCACTAACTATGGCTACACCTTC.

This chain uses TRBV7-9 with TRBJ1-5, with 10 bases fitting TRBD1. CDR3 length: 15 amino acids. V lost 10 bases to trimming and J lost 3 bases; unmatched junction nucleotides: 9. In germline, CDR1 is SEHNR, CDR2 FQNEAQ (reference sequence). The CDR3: CATATGTGDNQPQHF. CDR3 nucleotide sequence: TGTGCCACCGCGACCGGGACAGGGGACAATCAGCCCCAGCATTTT.

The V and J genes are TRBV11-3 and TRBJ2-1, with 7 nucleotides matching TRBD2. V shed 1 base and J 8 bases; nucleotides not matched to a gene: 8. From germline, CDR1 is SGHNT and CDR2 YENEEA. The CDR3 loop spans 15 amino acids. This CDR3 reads CASSLGGSSSHEQFF. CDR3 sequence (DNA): TGTGCCAGCAGCTTAGGCGGGAGCTCCTCACATGAGCAGTTCTTC.

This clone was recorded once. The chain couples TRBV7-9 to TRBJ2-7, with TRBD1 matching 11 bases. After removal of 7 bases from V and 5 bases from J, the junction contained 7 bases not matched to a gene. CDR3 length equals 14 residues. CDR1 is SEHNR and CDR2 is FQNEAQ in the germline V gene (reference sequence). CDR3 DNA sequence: TGTGCCAGCACCCCCGGACAGGGGGCAAACGAGCAGTACTTC. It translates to CASTPGQGANEQYF.

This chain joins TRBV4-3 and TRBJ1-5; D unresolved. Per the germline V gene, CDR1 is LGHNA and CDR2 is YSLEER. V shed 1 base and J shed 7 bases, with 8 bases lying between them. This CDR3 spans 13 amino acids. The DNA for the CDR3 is TGCGCCAGCAGCCAAGGGCGAGGACAGCCCCAGCATTTT. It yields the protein CASSQGRGQPQHF.

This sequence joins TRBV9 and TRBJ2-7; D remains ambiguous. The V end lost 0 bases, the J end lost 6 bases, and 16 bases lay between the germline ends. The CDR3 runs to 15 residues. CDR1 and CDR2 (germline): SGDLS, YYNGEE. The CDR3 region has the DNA TGTGCCAGCAGCGTAGATGGCGGCAGGTTAACCGAGCAGTACTTC. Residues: CASSVDGGRLTEQYF.

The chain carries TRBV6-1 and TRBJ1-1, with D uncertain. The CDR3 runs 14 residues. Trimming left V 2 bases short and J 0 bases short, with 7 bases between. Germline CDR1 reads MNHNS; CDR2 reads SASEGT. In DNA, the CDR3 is TGTGCCAGCAGTGAATTTAGCTTGAACACTGAAGCTTTCTTT. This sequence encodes CASSEFSLNTEAFF.

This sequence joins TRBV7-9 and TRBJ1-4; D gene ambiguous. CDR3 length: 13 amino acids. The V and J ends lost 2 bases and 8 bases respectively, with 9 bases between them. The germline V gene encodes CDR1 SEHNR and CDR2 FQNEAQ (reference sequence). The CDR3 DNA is TGTGCCAGCAGCTTATGGTACGGAGAAAAACTGTTTTTT. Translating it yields CASSLWYGEKLFF.

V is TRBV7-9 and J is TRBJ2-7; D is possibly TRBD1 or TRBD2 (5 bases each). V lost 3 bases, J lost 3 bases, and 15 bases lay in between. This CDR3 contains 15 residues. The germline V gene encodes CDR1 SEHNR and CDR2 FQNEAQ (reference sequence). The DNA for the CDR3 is TGTGCCAGCAGCTTGGGACCGCAACCCTTCTACGAGCAGTACTTC. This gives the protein CASSLGPQPFYEQYF.

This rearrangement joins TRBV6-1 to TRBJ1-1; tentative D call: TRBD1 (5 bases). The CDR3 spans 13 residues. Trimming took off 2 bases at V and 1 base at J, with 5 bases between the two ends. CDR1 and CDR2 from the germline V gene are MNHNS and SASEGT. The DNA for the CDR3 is TGTGCCAGCAGTGAACAGGGGAACACTGAAGCTTTCTTT. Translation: CASSEQGNTEAFF.

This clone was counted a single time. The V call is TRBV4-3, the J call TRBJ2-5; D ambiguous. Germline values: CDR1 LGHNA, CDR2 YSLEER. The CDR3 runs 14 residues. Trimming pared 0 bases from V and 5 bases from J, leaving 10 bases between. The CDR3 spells CASSQEGKYETQYF. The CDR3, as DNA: TGCGCCAGCAGCCAAGAAGGAAAATATGAGACCCAGTACTTC.